This T cell receptor beta chain was retrieved from a study of cytomegalovirus exposure and HLA in healthy donors. General study points: Associated with cytomegalovirus, according to the listing, were fewer than 200 TCR beta chains. The only immune exposure information that was available was CMV serostatus. Rates of TCR association differed by HLA locus in a later analysis, with DRB1 highest and HLA-C lowest.

A word on this clone: Antigen: not known.

The PCR ran on 60 Vbeta and 13 Jbeta primers. The data were produced by immunoSEQ multiplex PCR, yet TCRdb's version contains in-frame clones alone and is incomplete. The sample contains 90,000 to 100,000 clones, around 70% of which appear only once. Between the trimmed V and J ends, which lost 4 bases and 2 bases, there was a span of 10 bases. The CDR3 is 14 amino acids. Germline V gene sequence: CDR1 SGHRS, CDR2 YFSETQ. The receptor comes from a man aged 50 to 60 in good health and CMV-seronegative. The sequenced sample was PBMCs. The gene calls are TRBV5-1 and TRBJ1-3; D possibly corresponds to TRBD1 (6 bases). The CDR3: CASSLTGAGNTIYF. CDR3 bases: TGCGCCAGCAGCCTGACAGGTGCTGGAAACACCATATATTTT.